Shown below are 20 T cell receptor beta chains from a single sample sequenced in a study of blood T cell repertoires in COVID-19. The protocol was immunoSEQ multiplex PCR, while the TCRdb copy is restricted to in-frame clones and leaves out a portion. This table has over 130,000 clones, over 75% appearing once. The sequenced sample was PBMCs or T cells enriched from blood (not recorded which). Receptors were obtained from a woman in her fifties or sixties who had recovered from COVID-19.

This chain joins TRBV3-1 (or the pseudogene TRBV3-2) and TRBJ1-1; weak D call: TRBD1 (6 bases). The CDR3 consists of 14 residues. CDR1 is LGHDT, CDR2 YNNKEL, per germline (reference sequence). Between the trimmed V and J ends, which lost 1 base and 2 bases, there was a span of 8 bases. As DNA, the CDR3 is TGTGCCAGCAGCCAAGTACAGGGAAACACTGAAGCTTTCTTT. Encoded protein: CASSQVQGNTEAFF.

This chain joins TRBV7-9 and TRBJ2-3; TRBD1 agrees at 7 bases. The V and J ends lost 3 bases and 0 bases, in that order; junction bases with no gene match: 15. Germline lookup yields CDR1 SEHNR and CDR2 FQNEAQ (reference sequence). The CDR3 runs to 19 residues. CDR3 amino acids: CASSLETGVQLISTDTQYF. For the CDR3, the DNA is TGTGCCAGCAGCTTGGAAACAGGGGTTCAGTTGATTAGCACAGATACGCAGTATTTT.

The chain employs TRBV5-1 and TRBJ2-3; TRBD2 agrees at 9 bases. The CDR3 is 18 residues long. Looked up from germline, CDR1 is SGHRS and CDR2 is YFSETQ. After removal of 3 bases from V and 2 bases from J, the junction contained 13 bases not matched to a gene. The CDR3 loop is CASSSIGLATILTDTQYF. The CDR3 DNA sequence: TGCGCCAGCAGCTCTATCGGACTAGCGACAATCCTCACAGATACGCAGTATTTT.

The chain carries TRBV3-1 (or the pseudogene TRBV3-2) and TRBJ1-1; the D is unclear. CDR1 is LGHDT, CDR2 YNNKEL, per germline (reference sequence). This CDR3 comprises 12 residues. V lost 1 base, J lost 11 bases, and 11 bases lay in between. In DNA, the CDR3 is TGTGCCAGCAGCCAAGGGGTAAGCAGGGCTTTCTTT. Translating gives CASSQGVSRAFF.

This clone was detected only once. The chain links TRBV6-5 to TRBJ2-2; TRBD1 matches at 10 bases. CDR1 and CDR2 (germline): MNHEY, SVGAGI. The junction had 6 bases not matched to a gene; V was cut back by 10 bases and J by 4 bases. This CDR3 spans 14 amino acids. The CDR3 DNA sequence: TGTGCCATTGGGACAGGGGACGGCACCGGGGAGCTGTTTTTT. Protein sequence: CAIGTGDGTGELFF.

CDR3 loop: CASSPPGPAQPQHF. For the CDR3, the DNA is TGTGCCAGCTCACCACCGGGCCCGGCGCAGCCCCAGCATTTT. V gene TRBV18 combines with J gene TRBJ1-5; D not certain. Germline V gene data show CDR1 as KGHSH and CDR2 as LQKENI. Trimming took 0 bases from V and 7 from J, leaving 10 bases between them. The CDR3 runs 14 residues.

This clone has a single count. The chain couples TRBV28 to TRBJ2-7; D remains unclear. CDR1 and CDR2 (germline): MDHEN, SYDVKM. The CDR3 is made up of 12 amino acids. The germline V and J ends were trimmed by 2 bases and 4 bases, with 6 bases remaining between them. This CDR3 is CASSLTQYEQYF. The CDR3 DNA sequence: TGTGCCAGCAGTTTAACTCAATACGAGCAGTACTTC. Filled out from reference TRBV28 and TRBJ2-7, the complete variable domain reads DVKVTQSSRYLVKRTGEKVFLECVQDMDHENMFWYRQDPGLGLRLIYFSYDVKMKEKGDIPEGYSVSREKKERFSLILESASTNQTSMYLCASSLTQYEQYFGPGTRLTVT.

The rearrangement links TRBV27 to TRBJ1-5, with a possible D match to TRBD1 (6 bases). V was trimmed by 4 bases and J by 3 bases, leaving 10 bases between them. CDR3 length: 14 amino acids. The germline CDR1 and CDR2 sequences are MNHEY and SMNVEV (reference sequence). CDR3 amino acids: CASSSTGSNQPQHF. For the CDR3, the DNA is TGTGCCAGCAGTTCTACAGGGTCCAATCAGCCCCAGCATTTT.

The rearrangement joins TRBV21-1 to TRBJ1-5. TRBV21-1 constitutes a pseudogene. There are 11 residues in the CDR3. The CDR3, as DNA: TGTGCCAGTCCGCGGGGGCAGCCCCAGCATTTT. This encodes CASPRGQPQHF.

The chain links TRBV27 to TRBJ2-3; TRBD1 matches at 9 bases. Germline loops: CDR1 MNHEY, CDR2 SMNVEV (reference sequence). Trimming took 5 bases from V and 4 from J; bases not matched to a gene: 7. This CDR3 comprises 15 residues. The CDR3 bases are TGTGCCAGCAGTCAGGGACAGGGTCTCTCAGATACGCAGTATTTT. Its protein product is CASSQGQGLSDTQYF.

The rearrangement links TRBV9 to TRBJ2-1, with a tentative D call TRBD2 (5 bases). The CDR3 is 12 amino acids. CDR1 is SGDLS, CDR2 YYNGEE, per germline. The V gene lost 4 bases and the J gene lost 15 bases, with 17 bases spanning the gap. The CDR3: CASSPRYGGRFF. CDR3 coding DNA: TGTGCCAGCAGCCCCCGGTATGGCGGGCGGTTCTTC.

The V gene is TRBV7-8, the J gene TRBJ1-5; no firm D call. V shed 1 base and J shed 3 bases, with 7 bases lying between them. Per germline, CDR1 SGHVS and CDR2 FQNEAQ. The CDR3 extends over 14 amino acids. Here the CDR3 DNA reads TGTGCCAGCAGCTTAGTGGCAGTCAATCAGCCCCAGCATTTT. It codes for CASSLVAVNQPQHF.

The V gene is TRBV27, the J gene TRBJ1-2; 10 bases are a match to TRBD1. This CDR3 is 16 amino acids long. V gave up 5 bases and J gave up 5 bases; unmatched junction bases: 11. Germline loops: CDR1 MNHEY, CDR2 SMNVEV (reference sequence). The CDR3 DNA sequence: TGTGCCAGCAGTCGGGATTGGGACAGGGGCTTATATGGCTACACCTTC. Protein sequence: CASSRDWDRGLYGYTF.

The rearrangement uses TRBV2 and TRBJ1-2; the match to TRBD1 covers 10 bases. CDR1 SNHLY and CDR2 FYNNEI come from the germline V gene. The trim removed 8 bases at V and 5 bases at J, leaving 11 bases unmatched. CDR3 length: 15 amino acids. CDR3 coding DNA: TGTGCCAGCCGCCTGCGGACAGGGGGTTGGTATGGCTACACCTTC. Translated, it gives CASRLRTGGWYGYTF.

This clone occurred a few times. The chain recombines TRBV7-3 with TRBJ2-1; the match to TRBD2 covers 9 bases. J gave up 7 bases and V 4 bases, and 11 bases lay outside the gene matches. Per germline, CDR1 SGHTA and CDR2 FQGTGA. The CDR3 consists of 16 residues. Here the CDR3 DNA reads TGTGCCAGCAGCTCCACCGGGACTAGCAGTACGAATGAGCAGTTCTTC. This gives the protein CASSSTGTSSTNEQFF.

The DNA for the CDR3 is TGTGCCAGCAGCTTACTGGGACTAGCGGAACGGGGACACGAGCAGTACTTC. Its protein product is CASSLLGLAERGHEQYF. The V call is TRBV7-2, the J call TRBJ2-7, with 11 positions matching TRBD2. CDR3 length: 17 amino acids. Germline CDR1 reads SGHTA; CDR2 reads FQGNSA. V dropped 2 bases and J dropped 5; count of bases not matched to a gene: 11.

As regards this clone: The identical CDR3 is also encoded by other nucleotide sequences in the sample. The chain has TRBV5-4 and TRBJ2-7; 13 bases are a match to TRBD2. V lost 4 bases, J lost 4 bases, and 5 bases stayed unmatched. CDR3 size: 15 residues. Germline V gene lookup returns CDR1 SGHNT and CDR2 YYREEE (reference sequence). The CDR3 reads CASSPGTSGTYEQYF. In nucleotides, the CDR3 is TGTGCCAGCAGCCCCGGGACTAGCGGGACTTACGAGCAGTACTTC. Variable domain in full (rest from reference TRBV5-4 and TRBJ2-7): ETGVTQSPTHLIKTRGQQVTLRCSSQSGHNTVSWYQQALGQGPQFIFQYYREEENGRGNFPPRFSGLQFPNYSSELNVNALELDDSALYLCASSPGTSGTYEQYFGPGTRLTVT.

The genes are TRBV5-1 and TRBJ2-3; D may be TRBD2 (6 bases). The germline V gene has CDR1 SGHRS and CDR2 YFSETQ. CDR3 length: 14 residues. Trimming removed 2 bases at V and 0 bases at J, with 7 bases between. The CDR3 region has the DNA TGCGCCAGCAGCTTAGCGGGTAGCACAGATACGCAGTATTTT. Translation: CASSLAGSTDTQYF.

This rearrangement joins TRBV28 to TRBJ1-1, with 8 bases lining up with TRBD1. CDR1 and CDR2 (germline): MDHEN, SYDVKM. The CDR3 runs to 11 residues. V shed 10 bases, J shed 4 bases, and the junction held 2 bases outside the gene matches. The CDR3, as DNA: TGTGCCACCAGGGGGCGCACTGAAGCTTTCTTT. Translation gives CATRGRTEAFF.

The chain employs TRBV7-9 and TRBJ2-5; no clear D gene. Trimming took 1 base from V and 0 from J, leaving 9 bases between them. CDR1 is SEHNR, CDR2 FQNEAQ, per germline (reference sequence). The CDR3 is 15 amino acids. CDR3 DNA: TGTGCCAGCAGCTTAGTACCCAGGCACCAAGAGACCCAGTACTTC. It yields the protein CASSLVPRHQETQYF.